The 14 T cell receptor beta chains in this list originate from one sample, sequenced in a study of T cell responses to AZD1222 COVID-19 vaccine. Profiled with immunoSEQ multiplex PCR; TCRdb holds only in-frame clones, not every one. The data hold more than 120,000 clones, with roughly nine tenths observed a single time. The sequencing used peripheral blood, collected 28 days after the second AZD1222 dose. All receptors come from an adult who received the AZD1222 COVID-19 vaccine.

The chain joins TRBV7-9 to TRBJ1-2; 12 bases match TRBD1. Germline assignment: CDR1 SEHNR and CDR2 FQNEAQ (reference sequence). The CDR3 is 15 residues long. V shed 5 bases, J shed 3 bases, and the junction held 4 bases outside the gene matches. CDR3 coding DNA: TGTGCCAGCAGCCTAGGGACAGGGGGCTACTATGGCTACACCTTC. This gives the protein CASSLGTGGYYGYTF.

V and J are TRBV19 and TRBJ1-6; D uncertain. CDR1 LNHDA and CDR2 SQIVND come from the germline V gene (reference sequence). CDR3 size: 12 residues. The V end was cut by 3 bases, the J end by 10 bases, with 7 bases between. The CDR3 spells CASSMVKSPLHF. As DNA, the CDR3 is TGTGCCAGTAGTATGGTGAAATCACCCCTCCACTTT.

The chain combines TRBV3-1 (or the pseudogene TRBV3-2) with TRBJ2-3; 7 nucleotides match TRBD2. Germline V lookup: CDR1 LGHDT, CDR2 YNNKEL (reference sequence). This CDR3 has 14 residues. The J segment lost 6 bases and the V segment lost 0 bases, leaving 3 bases of the junction unmatched. The CDR3, as DNA: TGTGCCAGCAGCCAAGAGCGGGGGTGGGATACGCAGTATTTT. It codes for CASSQERGWDTQYF.

CDR3 sequence reads: CASSSRGGGPGELFF. The CDR3 DNA reads TGTGCCAGCAGCTCCCGGGGAGGGGGCCCCGGGGAGCTGTTTTTT. The genes are TRBV7-3 and TRBJ2-2; TRBD1 or TRBD2 may be the D gene (7 bases each). Germline V gene lookup returns CDR1 SGHTA and CDR2 FQGTGA. The CDR3 contains 15 residues. The germline V and J ends were trimmed by 4 bases and 6 bases, with 15 bases remaining between them. Full variable domain (outside the CDR3, taken from reference TRBV7-3 and TRBJ2-2): GAGVSQTPSNKVTEKGKYVELRCDPISGHTALYWYRQSLGQGPEFLIYFQGTGAADDSGLPNDRFFAVRPEGSVSTLKIQRTERGDSAVYLCASSSRGGGPGELFFGEGSRLTVL.

Only one count was recorded for this clone. The chain joins TRBV4-2 to TRBJ1-6; 8 bases are a match to TRBD1. Per germline, CDR1 LGHNA and CDR2 YNFKEQ. The CDR3 is 16 amino acids. The V segment lost 4 bases and the J segment 9 bases; nucleotides outside the gene matches: 11. The CDR3: CASSPTPGQGPSPLHF. Written as DNA, the CDR3 is TGTGCCAGCAGCCCAACACCCGGACAGGGACCTTCACCCCTCCACTTT.

V and J are TRBV15 and TRBJ2-3; possible D gene TRBD1, 5 bases. The CDR3 is 15 amino acids. With 1 base removed from V and 3 bases from J, the gap between germline ends came to 11 bases. Germline CDR1 is LNHNV and CDR2 is YYDKDF (reference sequence). Here the CDR3 reads CATSRGRQGTDTQYF. The CDR3 DNA follows: TGTGCCACCAGCAGAGGGCGCCAGGGAACAGATACGCAGTATTTT.

The V and J genes are TRBV5-1 and TRBJ2-3; TRBD2 matches at 15 bases. Losses at the gene ends were 3 bases for V and 0 bases for J; bases not matched to a gene: 8. The germline gives CDR1 SGHRS, CDR2 YFSETQ. This CDR3 spans 19 amino acids. CDR3 DNA: TGCGCCAGCAGCTCGGGACTAGCGGGGGGCACTACTAGCACAGATACGCAGTATTTT. It translates to CASSSGLAGGTTSTDTQYF.

This chain uses TRBV5-1 with TRBJ1-5; D unclear. Germline CDR1 is SGHRS and CDR2 is YFSETQ. CDR3 size: 15 residues. The ends were cut back, 1 base at V and 2 bases at J, with 10 bases in the middle. In nucleotides, the CDR3 is TGCGCCAGCAGCTTGTCTGGGTACGGCAATCAGCCCCAGCATTTT. Amino acid sequence: CASSLSGYGNQPQHF.

The V and J genes are TRBV7-2 and TRBJ2-2, with TRBD2 matching over 8 bases. The CDR3 has 18 amino acids. Germline-derived CDR1 and CDR2 are SGHTA and FQGNSA. J lost 6 bases, V lost 2 bases, and 14 bases had no gene match. The CDR3 DNA reads as TGTGCCAGCAGCTTAACGGTGACGGGAGGGTACATCGCCGGGGAGCTGTTTTTT. Encoded protein: CASSLTVTGGYIAGELFF.

The V call is TRBV6-1, the J call TRBJ1-6; D call uncertain. CDR1 and CDR2 (germline): MNHNS, SASEGT. The CDR3 length is 15 residues. V shed 0 bases and J shed 10 bases, with 13 bases lying between them. CDR3 amino acids: CASSEANSRSSPLHF. CDR3 sequence (DNA): TGTGCCAGCAGTGAAGCGAACAGTCGCTCATCACCCCTCCACTTT.

The chain joins TRBV15 to TRBJ2-3; D is unclear. The V gene lost 0 bases and the J gene lost 6 bases, with 10 bases spanning the gap. CDR3 length: 14 residues. Germline V lookup: CDR1 LNHNV, CDR2 YYDKDF (reference sequence). CDR3 region: CATSRDIGSDTQYF. The DNA for the CDR3 is TGTGCCACCAGCAGAGATATCGGGTCGGATACGCAGTATTTT.

This clone was counted between two and nine times. The same CDR3 arises from other DNA sequences in this sample as well. This rearrangement joins TRBV30 to TRBJ1-2; D is ambiguous. With 3 bases removed from V and 3 bases from J, the gap between germline ends came to 5 bases. From germline, CDR1 is GTSNPN and CDR2 SVGIG (reference sequence). This CDR3 contains 11 residues. The CDR3 DNA reads as TGTGCCTGGAGAGGATACTATGGCTACACCTTC. Protein: CAWRGYYGYTF.

The chain combines TRBV19 with TRBJ2-1; 7 nucleotides match TRBD1. Germline trimming cut 3 bases from V and 5 bases from J; bases unmatched to any gene: 7. Looked up from germline, CDR1 is LNHDA and CDR2 is SQIVND (reference sequence). There are 15 residues in the CDR3. The CDR3 bases are TGTGCCAGTAGTATCACAGGGGCCCTGAACAATGAGCAGTTCTTC. Protein: CASSITGALNNEQFF.

The V call is TRBV19, the J call TRBJ1-1; D perhaps matches TRBD1 (5 bases). The germline gives CDR1 LNHDA, CDR2 SQIVND (reference sequence). This CDR3 is built from 13 residues. Trimming removed 5 bases from V and 10 bases from J, with 17 bases in between. The CDR3 bases are TGTGCCAGTAGTCCTGCAGGACATCAAGTAGCTTTCTTT. Translated: CASSPAGHQVAFF.